These 31 T cell receptor beta chains share one sample of origin, sequenced in a study of PD-1 blockade in classical Hodgkin lymphoma. In every patient, relapse followed autologous stem cell transplantation, while exposure to brentuximab vedotin differed. Assay used: immunoSEQ multiplex PCR; TCRdb lists only in-frame clones, some missing. The sample carries approximately 58,000 clones, about 91% recorded once. Sequencing was performed on peripheral blood mononuclear cells (PBMCs), taken before the second cycle of nivolumab. The receptors here all came from a human donor with classical Hodgkin lymphoma.

The chain is built from TRBV9 and TRBJ1-1; a possible D gene is TRBD1 (5 bases). The germline V gene has CDR1 SGDLS and CDR2 YYNGEE. V lost 3 bases to trimming and J lost 1 base, with 13 bases between them. This CDR3 is built from 15 residues. The CDR3 sequence: CASSAGGYANTEAFF. CDR3 in DNA: TGTGCCAGCAGCGCTGGGGGGTATGCGAACACTGAAGCTTTCTTT.

Comments on this clone: One end of the junction fails to match germline, which may point to a read error. The CDR3: CATSSAGTDSHEQYF. The CDR3 region has the DNA TGTGCCACTAGTTCGGCCGGGACAGACTCCCACGAGCAGTACTTC. The V and J genes are TRBV6-1 and TRBJ2-7; 7 positions match TRBD1. There are 15 residues in the CDR3. Germline CDR1 and CDR2: MNHNS and SASEGT.

This clone was observed a handful of times. This rearrangement joins TRBV19 to TRBJ1-4; 10 bases agree with TRBD1. Losses at the gene ends were 5 bases for V and 5 bases for J; bases not matched to a gene: 5. Germline CDR1 reads LNHDA; CDR2 reads SQIVND (reference sequence). The CDR3 contains 15 residues. Here the CDR3 DNA reads TGTGCCAGTAGTCGTCGACAGGGGGCAAATGAAAAACTGTTTTTT. This translates into CASSRRQGANEKLFF.

The chain joins TRBV4-3 to TRBJ2-3; D not certain. CDR1 and CDR2 (germline): LGHNA, YSLEER. Trimming took 2 bases from V and 4 from J, leaving 13 bases between them. The CDR3 has 15 residues. CDR3 sequence reads: CASSQMRVGPDTQYF. As DNA, the CDR3 is TGCGCCAGCAGCCAAATGCGAGTAGGTCCAGATACGCAGTATTTT.

The rearrangement joins TRBV27 to TRBJ2-5; a weak D match, TRBD2 (6 bases). The CDR3 length is 15 residues. Germline V gene sequence: CDR1 MNHEY, CDR2 SMNVEV (reference sequence). The germline V and J ends were trimmed by 5 bases and 3 bases, with 16 bases remaining between them. The CDR3 sequence is CASSHPGGPKETQYF. DNA for the CDR3: TGTGCCAGCAGTCACCCAGGAGGGCCCAAAGAGACCCAGTACTTC.

In DNA form, the CDR3 reads TGTGCCAGCAGCTTATATCAGGGGCACGCGACCCAGTACTTC. This translates into CASSLYQGHATQYF. The J gene is TRBJ2-5, the V gene TRBV11-2; a possible D gene is TRBD1 (6 bases). The CDR3 has 14 residues. CDR1 is SGHAT, CDR2 FQNNGV, per germline. V lost 2 bases and J 7 bases, leaving 14 bases between the germline ends.

The chain is built from TRBV18 and TRBJ1-2, with D perhaps TRBD1 (6 bases). The V gene's germline CDR1 is KGHSH and CDR2 LQKENI. Trimming pared 2 bases from V and 3 bases from J, leaving 16 bases between. The CDR3 loop spans 16 amino acids. The CDR3 coding sequence is TGTGCCAGCTCACCAGGTACAGGGAGGGTAGACTATGGCTACACCTTC. Encoded protein: CASSPGTGRVDYGYTF.

The DNA of the CDR3 is TGTGCCAGCAGTTACTCGCCCGGAAGCTCCTACAATGAGCAGTTCTTC. Translated, it gives CASSYSPGSSYNEQFF. The V and J genes are TRBV6-5 and TRBJ2-1; D gene ambiguous. Germline V gene data show CDR1 as MNHEY and CDR2 as SVGAGI. The CDR3 consists of 16 residues. The V and J ends lost 0 bases and 0 bases respectively, with 9 bases between them.

The chain employs TRBV19 and TRBJ2-3, with D hard to call. Germline V gene data show CDR1 as LNHDA and CDR2 as SQIVND (reference sequence). This CDR3 is 15 amino acids long. V gave up 3 bases and J gave up 1 base, with 11 bases separating them. The CDR3 sequence is CASSMTSVRTDTQYF. The CDR3 DNA sequence: TGTGCCAGTAGTATGACCTCAGTGCGCACAGATACGCAGTATTTT.

V gene TRBV5-6 combines with J gene TRBJ2-5; 8 nucleotides match TRBD1. CDR3 length equals 15 residues. The ends lost 2 bases at V and 6 bases at J; junction bases unmatched: 9. Germline values: CDR1 SGHDT, CDR2 YYEEEE. CDR3 residues: CASSFLDRDGQTQYF. Here the CDR3 DNA reads TGTGCCAGCAGCTTTTTGGACAGGGATGGTCAGACCCAGTACTTC.

Only one count was recorded for this clone. Written as DNA, the CDR3 is TGTGCCAGCAGCTTATTCCAGGGGAGCTCCTACGAGCAGTACTTC. This gives the protein CASSLFQGSSYEQYF. The chain couples TRBV11-3 to TRBJ2-7; D is perhaps TRBD1 (6 bases). In germline, CDR1 is SGHNT, CDR2 YENEEA. The CDR3 spans 15 residues. Trimming left V 2 bases short and J 0 bases short, with 11 bases between.

The V gene is TRBV5-1, the J gene TRBJ2-1; the D gene is possibly TRBD2 (6 bases). The CDR3 is made up of 16 amino acids. V was trimmed by 0 bases and J by 4 bases, leaving 14 bases between them. CDR1 and CDR2 from the germline V gene are SGHRS and YFSETQ. The CDR3 sequence: CASSLDLASGYNEQFF. CDR3 sequence (DNA): TGCGCCAGCAGCTTGGATCTAGCGTCAGGGTACAATGAGCAGTTCTTC.

This chain uses TRBV9 with TRBJ2-3, with D unresolved. V gave up 6 bases and J gave up 0 bases, with 14 bases separating them. The germline V gene has CDR1 SGDLS and CDR2 YYNGEE. The CDR3 runs to 15 residues. In nucleotides, the CDR3 is TGTGCCAGCACTACGTCTCCTAAAAGCACAGATACGCAGTATTTT. Amino acids: CASTTSPKSTDTQYF.

The gene calls are TRBV5-4 and TRBJ1-1; possible D gene TRBD1, 5 bases. Per the germline V gene, CDR1 is SGHNT and CDR2 is YYREEE (reference sequence). With 3 bases removed from V and 0 bases from J, the gap between germline ends came to 12 bases. The CDR3 has 15 amino acids. Here the CDR3 reads CASSSRKGLNTEAFF. The CDR3 DNA reads as TGTGCCAGCAGCTCCCGGAAGGGACTGAACACTGAAGCTTTCTTT.

This chain joins TRBV19 and TRBJ1-4; D gene unclear. Germline assignment: CDR1 LNHDA and CDR2 SQIVND (reference sequence). Trimming left V 7 bases short and J 6 bases short, with 30 bases between. The CDR3 is made up of 19 amino acids. The CDR3 region is CASKRDPPPSDGDDEKLFF. The CDR3 DNA reads TGTGCCAGTAAAAGAGATCCCCCTCCAAGTGACGGCGACGATGAAAAACTGTTTTTT. Using reference TRBV19 and TRBJ1-4 for the parts outside the CDR3, the full variable domain is DGGITQSPKYLFRKEGQNVTLSCEQNLNHDAMYWYRQDPGQGLRLIYYSQIVNDFQKGDIAEGYSVSREKKESFPLTVTSAQKNPTAFYLCASKRDPPPSDGDDEKLFFGSGTQLSVL.

This clone showed up just once. V and J are TRBV20-1 and TRBJ2-1; D is unclear. V gave up 6 bases and J gave up 9 bases, with 12 bases separating them. The CDR3 consists of 11 residues. Germline-derived CDR1 and CDR2 are DFQATT and SNEGSKA (reference sequence). DNA of the CDR3: TGCAGTGCACCAAAGTGGAGTGAGCAGTTCTTC. Encoded protein: CSAPKWSEQFF.

This rearrangement joins TRBV28 to TRBJ1-1, with unresolved D. The CDR3 is made up of 14 amino acids. Trimming cost V 2 bases and J 3 bases, with 10 bases left between them. Per the germline V gene, CDR1 is MDHEN and CDR2 is SYDVKM. The CDR3 loop reads CASSLIGIYTEAFF. CDR3 in DNA: TGTGCCAGCAGTTTAATCGGGATTTACACTGAAGCTTTCTTT.

The genes are TRBV13 and TRBJ2-5, with D unclear. V was cut by 6 bases and J by 3 bases, with 17 bases left in between. The CDR3 contains 15 residues. CDR1 is PRHDT, CDR2 FYEKMQ, per germline (reference sequence). CDR3 coding DNA: TGTGCCAGCAGTCCCGGTCGCCGGGCGGAAGAGACCCAGTACTTC. Its protein product is CASSPGRRAEETQYF.

The rearrangement links TRBV19 to TRBJ2-5; 7 nucleotides align to TRBD2. The V segment lost 7 bases and the J segment 7 bases; nucleotides outside the gene matches: 12. The CDR3 consists of 14 residues. Germline CDR1 LNHDA, CDR2 SQIVND (reference sequence). CDR3 sequence: CASKPSGGEGTQYF. CDR3 nucleotide sequence: TGTGCCAGTAAGCCATCAGGCGGGGAGGGGACCCAGTACTTC.

The rearrangement links TRBV9 to TRBJ2-2, with D hard to call. The CDR3 is 14 residues long. Germline assignment: CDR1 SGDLS and CDR2 YYNGEE. The V end lost 3 bases, the J end lost 5 bases, and 11 bases lay between the germline ends. Here the CDR3 reads CASSGISRTGELFF. CDR3 in DNA: TGTGCCAGCAGCGGGATAAGTAGAACCGGGGAGCTGTTTTTT. The whole variable domain, filled in from reference TRBV9 and TRBJ2-2, reads DSGVTQTPKHLITATGQRVTLRCSPRSGDLSVYWYQQSLDQGLQFLIQYYNGEERAKGNILERFSAQQFPDLHSELNLSSLELGDSALYFCASSGISRTGELFFGEGSRLTVL.

The chain has TRBV30 and TRBJ1-3; D is unresolved. The CDR3 extends over 13 amino acids. Germline V gene data show CDR1 as GTSNPN and CDR2 as SVGIG (reference sequence). The CDR3 coding sequence is TGTGCATGGGGAGGGCCACCTGGAAACACCATATATTTT. Translating it yields CAWGGPPGNTIYF.

This clone was detected only once. V is TRBV14 and J is TRBJ1-2; D is unresolved. The CDR3 has 13 amino acids. CDR1 and CDR2 (germline): SGHDN, FVKESK. V was cut by 3 bases and J by 8 bases, with 13 bases left in between. The DNA of the CDR3 is TGTGCCAGCAGCCAGCAAAGAATTCGGGGCTACACCTTC. Amino acids: CASSQQRIRGYTF.

J is TRBJ2-7 and V is TRBV15; D unresolved. The germline CDR1 and CDR2 sequences are LNHNV and YYDKDF (reference sequence). CDR3 length equals 16 residues. Trimming left V 0 bases short and J 0 bases short, with 12 bases between. The CDR3 loop is CATSREVSRSSYEQYF. The CDR3 DNA reads as TGTGCCACCAGCAGAGAAGTGTCCCGGAGCTCCTACGAGCAGTACTTC.

This clone occurred a few times. V and J are TRBV2 and TRBJ1-1; D gene unclear. The germline V gene has CDR1 SNHLY and CDR2 FYNNEI. The CDR3 extends over 10 amino acids. V dropped 7 bases and J dropped 7 bases, with 7 bases sitting between them. The CDR3 DNA follows: TGTGCCAGCATGTATAGTGAAGCTTTCTTT. The encoded protein is CASMYSEAFF. The full variable domain, its missing parts supplied by reference TRBV2 and TRBJ1-1, is EPEVTQTPSHQVTQMGQEVILRCVPISNHLYFYWYRQILGQKVEFLVSFYNNEISEKSEIFDDQFSVERPDGSNFTLKIRSTKLEDSAMYFCASMYSEAFFGQGTRLTVV.

The V call is TRBV7-7, the J call TRBJ2-5; 7 bases map to TRBD2. Germline CDR1 SSHAT, CDR2 FNYEAQ (reference sequence). The CDR3 loop spans 15 amino acids. V lost 1 base and J lost 1; bases outside the gene matches: 3. DNA for the CDR3: TGTGCCAGCAGCTTAGGGGGGGGGAGCCAAGAGACCCAGTACTTC. This gives the protein CASSLGGGSQETQYF.

The genes are TRBV21-1 and TRBJ1-1; the D call in the table, TRBD1, was not verified against the DNA. TRBV21-1 is termed a pseudogene. The CDR3 consists of 16 residues. In DNA, the CDR3 is TGTGCCAGCAGCAAGGGGCCAGACCACATGAACACTGAAGCTTTCTTT. Its translation: CASSKGPDHMNTEAFF.

The CDR3 region is CASSLSRGSTEAFF. As DNA, the CDR3 is TGCGCCAGCAGCCTGTCGCGGGGGAGCACTGAAGCTTTCTTT. The J gene is TRBJ1-1, the V gene TRBV4-3, with D perhaps matching TRBD1 (5 bases). The CDR3 runs to 14 residues. Germline V gives CDR1 LGHNA, CDR2 YSLEER. V was cut by 4 bases and J by 4 bases, with 13 bases left in between.

The chain combines TRBV27 with TRBJ2-5; a possible D gene is TRBD2 (6 bases). Germline CDR1 MNHEY, CDR2 SMNVEV (reference sequence). The CDR3 length is 12 residues. Trimming shortened V by 3 bases and J by 7 bases, and 9 bases separated the two germline ends. The CDR3 DNA reads TGTGCCAGCAGTTTTGTGGGGGGGACCCAGTACTTC. It specifies CASSFVGGTQYF.

The rearrangement links TRBV7-3 to TRBJ2-5; the match to TRBD2 covers 10 bases. Germline loops: CDR1 SGHTA, CDR2 FQGTGA. Germline trimming cut 3 bases from V and 3 bases from J; bases unmatched to any gene: 4. The CDR3 loop spans 15 amino acids. CDR3 sequence reads: CASSLSGRAEETQYF. The CDR3 DNA reads as TGTGCCAGCAGCTTGAGCGGGAGGGCTGAAGAGACCCAGTACTTC.

The rearrangement uses TRBV14 and TRBJ1-5, with 7 nucleotides matching TRBD1. This CDR3 spans 18 amino acids. Germline V CDR1 and CDR2: SGHDN, FVKESK. Trimming at V came to 1 base and at J to 0 bases, leaving 9 bases not matched to a gene. Here the CDR3 reads CASSQVPSGTDSNQPQHF. Here the CDR3 DNA reads TGTGCCAGCAGCCAAGTACCGTCCGGGACAGATAGCAATCAGCCCCAGCATTTT.

This sequence joins TRBV5-3 and TRBJ2-2, with D unclear. TRBV5-3 is recorded as an ORF, its role being uncertain. Trimming removed 3 bases from V and 0 bases from J, with 15 bases in between. The CDR3 totals 17 residues. The CDR3 DNA sequence: TGTGCCAGAAGCTCCGCTGGTCCGGTTTCGAACACCGGGGAGCTGTTTTTT. Translated, it gives CARSSAGPVSNTGELFF.